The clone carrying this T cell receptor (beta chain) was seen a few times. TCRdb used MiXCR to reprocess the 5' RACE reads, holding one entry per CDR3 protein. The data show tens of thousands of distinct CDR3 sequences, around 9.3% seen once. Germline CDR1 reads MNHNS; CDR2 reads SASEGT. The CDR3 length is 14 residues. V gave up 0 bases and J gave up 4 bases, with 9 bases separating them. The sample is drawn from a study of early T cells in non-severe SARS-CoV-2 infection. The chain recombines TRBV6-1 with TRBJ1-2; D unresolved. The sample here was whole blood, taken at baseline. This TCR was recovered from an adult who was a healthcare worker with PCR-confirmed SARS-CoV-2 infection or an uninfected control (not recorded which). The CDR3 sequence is CASSEARTSYGYTF. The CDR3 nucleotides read TGTGCCAGCAGTGAAGCGCGAACTTCCTATGGCTACACCTTC.